The 17 T cell receptor beta chains presented below share a single source sample, sequenced in a study of T cell repertoires in cytomegalovirus infection. One entry per CDR3 protein, called by TCRdb with MiXCR from the reads. The top ten clones hold about 28% of a sample with about 190,000 distinct CDR3 sequences, approximately 30% of them seen once. Material: PBMCs. These receptors were collected from a human donor in good health (CMV status not recorded). Some clones in this sample may be carry-over from other donors' samples.

This clonotype was counted a few times. This chain joins TRBV6-2 or TRBV6-3 and TRBJ2-1, with D perhaps matching TRBD2 (6 bases). This CDR3 comprises 15 residues. The germline V gene encodes CDR1 MNHEY and CDR2 SVGEGT. Trimming took 2 bases from V and 7 from J, leaving 15 bases between them. Written as DNA, the CDR3 is TGTGCCAGCAGTTACCCCCCCGGGACTCAAAATGAGCAGTTCTTC. Residues: CASSYPPGTQNEQFF.

This clonotype was seen a handful of times. The chain uses TRBV7-2 and TRBJ2-1; D is unresolved. Trimming stripped 5 bases from V and 8 bases from J, with 13 bases between. Germline V gene sequence: CDR1 SGHTA, CDR2 FQGNSA. CDR3 length: 13 residues. CDR3 in DNA: TGTGCCAGCAGCCCAGAGCCTGGGGATGAGCAGTTCTTC. Protein sequence: CASSPEPGDEQFF.

The rearrangement uses TRBV6-1 and TRBJ1-5, with 8 bases identical to TRBD1. The CDR3 is 13 amino acids. The germline CDR1 and CDR2 sequences are MNHNS and SASEGT. V shed 8 bases and J 5 bases; nucleotides not matched to a gene: 5. CDR3 amino acids: CASQATGDQPQHF. The CDR3 DNA sequence: TGTGCCAGCCAAGCGACAGGGGATCAGCCCCAGCATTTT.

This clonotype has a handful of counts. This sequence joins TRBV29-1 and TRBJ2-5; D may match TRBD1 or TRBD2 (5 bases each). V was pared by 2 bases and J by 10 bases, with 17 bases between. The CDR3 has 13 amino acids. Germline-derived CDR1 and CDR2 are SQVTM and ANQGSEA. The CDR3 is CSVEPHFGGHQYF. The CDR3 nucleotides read TGCAGCGTTGAACCCCACTTCGGAGGACACCAGTACTTC.

Notes on this clonotype: A junction boundary mismatches the germline segment, possibly from a read error. The chain has TRBV7-9 and TRBJ2-1; 7 bases are shared with TRBD2. The CDR3 is made up of 14 amino acids. Germline loops: CDR1 SEHNR, CDR2 FQNEAQ (reference sequence). The CDR3 sequence: CAGSLPGLPNEQFF. Written as DNA, the CDR3 is TGTGCCGGCAGCTTACCGGGACTACCTAATGAGCAGTTCTTC.

The genes are TRBV5-1 and TRBJ1-4, with a possible D match to TRBD1 (5 bases). Deletions cut 5 bases from V and 8 bases from J, with 19 bases between. The germline V gene encodes CDR1 SGHRS and CDR2 YFSETQ. This CDR3 comprises 15 residues. The CDR3 here is CASRREGGTLEKLFF. The CDR3 nucleotides are TGCGCCAGCAGGCGAGAAGGAGGGACCTTAGAAAAACTGTTTTTT.

This clonotype was found a few times. The V call is TRBV7-3, the J call TRBJ2-7; 7 bases map to TRBD1. V dropped 1 base and J dropped 0; count of bases not matched to a gene: 3. The CDR3 is 15 amino acids. Per the germline V gene, CDR1 is SGHTA and CDR2 is FQGTGA. CDR3 sequence reads: CASSLIGGGSYEQYF. In nucleotides, the CDR3 is TGTGCCAGCAGCTTAATAGGGGGCGGCTCCTACGAGCAGTACTTC. The full variable domain, completed using reference TRBV7-3 and TRBJ2-7, is GAGVSQTPSNKVTEKGKYVELRCDPISGHTALYWYRQSLGQGPEFLIYFQGTGAADDSGLPNDRFFAVRPEGSVSTLKIQRTERGDSAVYLCASSLIGGGSYEQYFGPGTRLTVT.

This clonotype was observed a few times. The V call is TRBV7-8, the J call TRBJ2-4; D call uncertain. Germline lookup yields CDR1 SGHVS and CDR2 FQNEAQ. The CDR3 runs 12 residues. With 5 bases removed from V and 11 bases from J, the gap between germline ends came to 13 bases. The CDR3 DNA reads TGTGCCAGCAGCCCTACGTTGGAGTTTCAGTACTTC. This codes for CASSPTLEFQYF.

Only a few counts were recorded for this clonotype. The CDR3 region has the DNA TGCGCCAGCAGCTTGGACGGGACAGGGTCTATGGGAGGCTACACCTTC. This encodes CASSLDGTGSMGGYTF. The V call is TRBV5-1, the J call TRBJ1-2; the match to TRBD1 covers 9 bases. Germline V gene sequence: CDR1 SGHRS, CDR2 YFSETQ. Trimming removed 0 bases from V and 8 bases from J; junction bases left unmatched: 11. The CDR3 spans 16 residues.

This clonotype was seen a few times. J is TRBJ2-3 and V is TRBV18, with a tentative D call TRBD1 (5 bases). The CDR3 consists of 16 residues. Trimming stripped 0 bases from V and 3 bases from J, with 13 bases between. CDR1 KGHSH and CDR2 LQKENI come from the germline V gene. The CDR3 reads CASSPPAEKGTDTQYF. CDR3 sequence (DNA): TGTGCCAGCTCACCACCGGCCGAGAAGGGGACAGATACGCAGTATTTT.

The V call is TRBV15, the J call TRBJ1-2, with TRBD1 matching over 8 bases. Germline V CDR1 and CDR2: LNHNV, YYDKDF (reference sequence). With V trimmed by 5 bases and J by 4 bases, 6 bases remained unmatched. The CDR3 is 14 amino acids. The DNA of the CDR3 is TGTGCCACCAGCCCCGGGACAGGCGCCTATGGCTACACCTTC. It translates to CATSPGTGAYGYTF.

This clonotype appeared a few times. V usage is TRBV11-3 and J usage is TRBJ2-5, with D perhaps TRBD1 (6 bases). The CDR3 totals 16 residues. Germline lookup yields CDR1 SGHNT and CDR2 YENEEA. V lost 4 bases, J lost 0 bases, and 15 bases lay in between. The CDR3 loop reads CASSSTGHSHQETQYF. CDR3 coding DNA: TGTGCCAGCAGCTCTACGGGACACTCTCACCAAGAGACCCAGTACTTC. Using reference TRBV11-3 and TRBJ2-5 for the parts outside the CDR3, the full variable domain is EAGVVQSPRYKIIEKKQPVAFWCNPISGHNTLYWYLQNLGQGPELLIRYENEEAVDDSQLPKDRFSAERLKGVDSTLKIQPAELGDSAVYLCASSSTGHSHQETQYFGPGTRLLVL.

The chain links TRBV28 to TRBJ1-1; 7 bases agree with TRBD1. The germline CDR1 and CDR2 sequences are MDHEN and SYDVKM. Losses at the gene ends were 6 bases for V and 0 bases for J; bases not matched to a gene: 13. The CDR3 runs 17 residues. CDR3 sequence: CASSHTGDMGMNTEAFF. CDR3 sequence (DNA): TGTGCCAGCAGCCATACAGGGGATATGGGGATGAACACTGAAGCTTTCTTT. Together with reference TRBV28 and TRBJ1-1, the CDR3 gives the full variable domain: DVKVTQSSRYLVKRTGEKVFLECVQDMDHENMFWYRQDPGLGLRLIYFSYDVKMKEKGDIPEGYSVSREKKERFSLILESASTNQTSMYLCASSHTGDMGMNTEAFFGQGTRLTVV.

As DNA, the CDR3 is TGTGCCAGCAGCGGAGGGGCAACCTACGAGCAGTACTTC. It translates to CASSGGATYEQYF. The chain uses TRBV6-1 and TRBJ2-7; weak D call: TRBD2 (6 bases). V lost 6 bases and J lost 2, with 11 bases in between. The CDR3 spans 13 residues. Germline-derived CDR1 and CDR2 are MNHNS and SASEGT.

This clonotype was counted ten times or more. The rearrangement uses TRBV7-3 and TRBJ2-3; D gene uncertain. This CDR3 spans 13 amino acids. CDR1 and CDR2 from the germline V gene are SGHTA and FQGTGA. V lost 5 bases, J lost 14 bases, and 20 bases lay in between. CDR3 coding DNA: TGTGCCAGCAGCGTAGTAACGGCGTCTCCCGGGTATTTT. Its translation: CASSVVTASPGYF.

The chain recombines TRBV29-1 with TRBJ1-2; D is possibly TRBD1 (5 bases). The V end was cut by 7 bases, the J end by 4 bases, with 13 bases between. There are 12 residues in the CDR3. Germline V gene lookup returns CDR1 SQVTM and CDR2 ANQGSEA. The CDR3 loop is CSARDSPYGYTF. In nucleotides, the CDR3 is TGCAGCGCTCGAGACAGTCCCTATGGCTACACCTTC.

This clonotype was seen a few times. V is TRBV7-2 and J is TRBJ2-2; D may be TRBD1 (6 bases). The CDR3 covers 16 residues. V lost 7 bases, J lost 6 bases, and 21 bases lay in between. Germline assignment: CDR1 SGHTA and CDR2 FQGNSA. The CDR3 protein is CASTQRGDTSPGELFF. In DNA form, the CDR3 reads TGTGCCAGCACCCAAAGAGGGGACACCAGCCCCGGGGAGCTGTTTTTT.